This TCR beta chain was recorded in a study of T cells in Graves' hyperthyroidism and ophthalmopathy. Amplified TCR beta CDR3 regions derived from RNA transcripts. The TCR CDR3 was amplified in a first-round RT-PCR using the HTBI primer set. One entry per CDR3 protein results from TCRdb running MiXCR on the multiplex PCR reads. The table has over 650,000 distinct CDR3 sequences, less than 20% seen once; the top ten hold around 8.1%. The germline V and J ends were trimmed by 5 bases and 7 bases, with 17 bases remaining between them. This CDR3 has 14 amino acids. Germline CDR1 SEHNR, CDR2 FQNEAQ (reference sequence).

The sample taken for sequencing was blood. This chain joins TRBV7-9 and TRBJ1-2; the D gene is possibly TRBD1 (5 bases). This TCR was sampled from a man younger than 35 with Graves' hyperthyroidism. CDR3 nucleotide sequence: TGTGCCAGCAGCCCCACGGGGGACCTGACTGGCTACACCTTC. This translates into CASSPTGDLTGYTF.